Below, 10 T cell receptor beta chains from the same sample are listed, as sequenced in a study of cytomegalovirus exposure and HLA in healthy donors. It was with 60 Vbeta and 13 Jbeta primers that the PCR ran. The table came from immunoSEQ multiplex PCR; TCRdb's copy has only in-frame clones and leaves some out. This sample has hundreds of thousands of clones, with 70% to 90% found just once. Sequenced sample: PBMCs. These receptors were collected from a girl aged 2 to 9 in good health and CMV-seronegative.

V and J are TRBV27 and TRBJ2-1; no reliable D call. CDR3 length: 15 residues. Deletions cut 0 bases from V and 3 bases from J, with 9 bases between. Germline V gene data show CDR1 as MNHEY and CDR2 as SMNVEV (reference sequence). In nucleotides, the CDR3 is TGTGCCAGCAGTTTATCACAGAAACTCTACAATGAGCAGTTCTTC. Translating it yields CASSLSQKLYNEQFF.

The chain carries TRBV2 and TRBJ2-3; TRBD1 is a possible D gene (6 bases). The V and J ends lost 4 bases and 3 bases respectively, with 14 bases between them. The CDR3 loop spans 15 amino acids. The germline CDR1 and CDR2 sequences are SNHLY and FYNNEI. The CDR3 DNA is TGTGCCAGCAGTGGAACAGGGTTCGGTACAGATACGCAGTATTTT. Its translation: CASSGTGFGTDTQYF.

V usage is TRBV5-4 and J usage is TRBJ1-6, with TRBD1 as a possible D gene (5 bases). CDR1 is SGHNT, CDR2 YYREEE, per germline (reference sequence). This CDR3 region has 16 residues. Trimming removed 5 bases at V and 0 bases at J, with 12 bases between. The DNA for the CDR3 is TGTGCCAGCAGTTGGGGACTGAGCTCCTATAATTCACCCCTCCACTTT. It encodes CASSWGLSSYNSPLHF.

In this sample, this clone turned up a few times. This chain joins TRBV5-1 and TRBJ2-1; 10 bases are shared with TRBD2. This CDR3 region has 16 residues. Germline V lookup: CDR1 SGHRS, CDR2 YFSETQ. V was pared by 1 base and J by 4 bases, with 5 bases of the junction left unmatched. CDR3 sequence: CASSLSSGGEYNEQFF. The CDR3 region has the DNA TGCGCCAGCAGCTTGTCAAGCGGGGGGGAGTACAATGAGCAGTTCTTC.

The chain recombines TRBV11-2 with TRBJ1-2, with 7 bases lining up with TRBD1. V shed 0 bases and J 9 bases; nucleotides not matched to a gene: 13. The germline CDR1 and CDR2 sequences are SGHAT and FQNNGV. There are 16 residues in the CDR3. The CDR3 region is CASSLEPGRGVFRYTF. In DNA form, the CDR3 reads TGTGCCAGCAGCTTAGAGCCCGGCAGGGGGGTATTTCGCTACACCTTC. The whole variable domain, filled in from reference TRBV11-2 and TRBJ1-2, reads EAGVAQSPRYKIIEKRQSVAFWCNPISGHATLYWYQQILGQGPKLLIQFQNNGVVDDSQLPKDRFSAERLKGVDSTLKIQPAKLEDSAVYLCASSLEPGRGVFRYTFGSGTRLTVV.

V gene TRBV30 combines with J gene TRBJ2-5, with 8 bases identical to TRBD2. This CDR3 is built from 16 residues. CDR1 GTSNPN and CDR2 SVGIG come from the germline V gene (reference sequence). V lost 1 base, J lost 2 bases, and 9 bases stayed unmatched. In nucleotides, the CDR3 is TGTGCCTGGAGTGCCCCGGGACTAGTAAAACAAGAGACCCAGTACTTC. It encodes CAWSAPGLVKQETQYF.

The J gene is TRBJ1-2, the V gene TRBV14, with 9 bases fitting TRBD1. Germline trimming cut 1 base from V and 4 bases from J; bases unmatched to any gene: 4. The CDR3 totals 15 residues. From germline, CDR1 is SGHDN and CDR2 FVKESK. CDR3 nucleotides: TGTGCCAGCAGCCAAGTACAGGGGGCGATCTATGGCTACACCTTC. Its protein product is CASSQVQGAIYGYTF.

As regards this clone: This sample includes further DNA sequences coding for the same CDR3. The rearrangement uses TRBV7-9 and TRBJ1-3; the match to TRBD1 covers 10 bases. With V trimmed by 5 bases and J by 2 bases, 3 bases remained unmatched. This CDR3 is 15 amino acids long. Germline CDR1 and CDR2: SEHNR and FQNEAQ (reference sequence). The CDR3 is CASSPGTGAGNTIYF. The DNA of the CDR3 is TGTGCCAGCAGCCCCGGGACAGGGGCTGGAAACACCATATATTTT.

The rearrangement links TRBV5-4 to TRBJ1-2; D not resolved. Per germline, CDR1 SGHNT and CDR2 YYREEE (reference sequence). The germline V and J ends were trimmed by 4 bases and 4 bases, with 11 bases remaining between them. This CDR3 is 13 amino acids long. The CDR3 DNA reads TGTGCCAGCAGCCAAACGGGAGGCTATGGCTACACCTTC. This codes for CASSQTGGYGYTF.

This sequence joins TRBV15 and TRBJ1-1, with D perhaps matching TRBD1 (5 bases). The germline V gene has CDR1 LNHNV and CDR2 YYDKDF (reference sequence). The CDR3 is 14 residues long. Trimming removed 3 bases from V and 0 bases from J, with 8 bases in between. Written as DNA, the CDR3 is TGTGCCACCAGCAGGGGGGGAATGAACACTGAAGCTTTCTTT. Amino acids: CATSRGGMNTEAFF.